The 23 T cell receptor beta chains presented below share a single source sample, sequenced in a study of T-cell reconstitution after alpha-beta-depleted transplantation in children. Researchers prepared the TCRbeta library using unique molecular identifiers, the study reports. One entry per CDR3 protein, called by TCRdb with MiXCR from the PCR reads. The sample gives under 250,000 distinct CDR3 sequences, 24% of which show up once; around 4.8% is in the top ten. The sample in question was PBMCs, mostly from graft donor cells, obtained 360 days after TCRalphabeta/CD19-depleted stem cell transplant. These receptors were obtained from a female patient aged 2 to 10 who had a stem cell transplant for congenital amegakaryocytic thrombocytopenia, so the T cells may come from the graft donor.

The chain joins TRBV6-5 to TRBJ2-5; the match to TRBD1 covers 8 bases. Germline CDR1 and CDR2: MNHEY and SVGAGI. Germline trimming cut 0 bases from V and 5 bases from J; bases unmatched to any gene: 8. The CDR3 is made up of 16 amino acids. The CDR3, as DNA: TGTGCCAGCAGTTACTCCAAGCAGGGGGCCGGGGAGACCCAGTACTTC. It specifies CASSYSKQGAGETQYF.

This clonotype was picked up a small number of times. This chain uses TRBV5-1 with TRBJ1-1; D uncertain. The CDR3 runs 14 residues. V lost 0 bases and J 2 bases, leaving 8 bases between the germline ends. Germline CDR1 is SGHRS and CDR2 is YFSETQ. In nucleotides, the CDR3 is TGCGCCAGCAGCTTGGTTGCACGAAACACTGAAGCTTTCTTT. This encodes CASSLVARNTEAFF.

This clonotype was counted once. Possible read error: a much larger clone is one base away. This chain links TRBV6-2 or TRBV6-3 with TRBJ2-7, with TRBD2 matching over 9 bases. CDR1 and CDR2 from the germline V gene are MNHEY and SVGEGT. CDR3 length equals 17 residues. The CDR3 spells CASRQWGLAEATYGQYF. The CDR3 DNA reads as TGTGCCAGCAGACAATGGGGACTAGCTGAAGCTACCTACGGGCAGTACTTC.

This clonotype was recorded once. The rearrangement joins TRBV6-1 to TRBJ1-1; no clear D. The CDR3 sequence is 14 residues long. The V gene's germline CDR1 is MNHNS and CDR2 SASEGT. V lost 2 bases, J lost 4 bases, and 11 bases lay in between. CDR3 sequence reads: CASSEYTYGTEAFF. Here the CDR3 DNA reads TGTGCCAGCAGTGAATACACTTATGGCACTGAAGCTTTCTTT.

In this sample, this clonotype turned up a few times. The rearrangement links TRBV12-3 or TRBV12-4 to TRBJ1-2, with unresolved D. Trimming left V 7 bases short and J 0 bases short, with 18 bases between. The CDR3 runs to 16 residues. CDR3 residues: CASTEWQISANYGYTF. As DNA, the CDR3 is TGTGCCAGCACCGAGTGGCAGATCTCAGCTAACTATGGCTACACCTTC.

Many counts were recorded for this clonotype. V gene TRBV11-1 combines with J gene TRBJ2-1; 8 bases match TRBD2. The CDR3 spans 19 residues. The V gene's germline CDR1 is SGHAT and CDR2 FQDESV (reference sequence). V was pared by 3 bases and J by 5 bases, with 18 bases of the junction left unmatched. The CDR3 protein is CASSFWPRTGGLRNNEQFF. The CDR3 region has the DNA TGTGCCAGCAGCTTTTGGCCTCGTACGGGGGGGCTAAGAAACAATGAGCAGTTCTTC.

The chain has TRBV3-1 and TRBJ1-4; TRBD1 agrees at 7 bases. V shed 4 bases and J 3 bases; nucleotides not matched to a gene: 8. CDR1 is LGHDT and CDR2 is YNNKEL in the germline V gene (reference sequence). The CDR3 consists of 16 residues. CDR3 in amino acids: CASSRVGQASNEKLFF. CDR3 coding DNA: TGTGCCAGCAGCCGGGTTGGACAGGCTTCTAATGAAAAACTGTTTTTT.

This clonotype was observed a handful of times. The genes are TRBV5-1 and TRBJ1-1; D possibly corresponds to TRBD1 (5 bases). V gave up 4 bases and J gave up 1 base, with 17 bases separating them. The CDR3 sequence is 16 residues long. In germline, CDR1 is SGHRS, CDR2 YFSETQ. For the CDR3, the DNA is TGCGCCAGCAGCCTGAACCTCTTAGACAGGAACACTGAAGCTTTCTTT. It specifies CASSLNLLDRNTEAFF.

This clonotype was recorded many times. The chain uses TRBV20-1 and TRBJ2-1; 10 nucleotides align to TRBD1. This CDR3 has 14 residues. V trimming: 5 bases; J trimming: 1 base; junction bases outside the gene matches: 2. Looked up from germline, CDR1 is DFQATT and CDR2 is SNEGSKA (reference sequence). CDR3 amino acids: CSAGQGGSYNEQFF. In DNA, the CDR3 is TGCAGTGCTGGACAGGGGGGGTCCTACAATGAGCAGTTCTTC.

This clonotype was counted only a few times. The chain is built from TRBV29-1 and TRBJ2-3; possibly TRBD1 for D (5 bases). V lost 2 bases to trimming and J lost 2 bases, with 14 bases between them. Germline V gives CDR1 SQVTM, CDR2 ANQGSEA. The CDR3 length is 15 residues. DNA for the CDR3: TGCAGCGTTGAACCTCCAGGGCCAAACACAGATACGCAGTATTTT. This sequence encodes CSVEPPGPNTDTQYF.

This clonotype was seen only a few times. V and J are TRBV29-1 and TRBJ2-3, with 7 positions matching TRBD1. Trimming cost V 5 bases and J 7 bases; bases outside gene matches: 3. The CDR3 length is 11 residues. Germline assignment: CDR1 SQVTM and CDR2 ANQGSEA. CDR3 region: CSVKTGNTQYF. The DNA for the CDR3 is TGCAGCGTTAAGACAGGGAATACGCAGTATTTT.

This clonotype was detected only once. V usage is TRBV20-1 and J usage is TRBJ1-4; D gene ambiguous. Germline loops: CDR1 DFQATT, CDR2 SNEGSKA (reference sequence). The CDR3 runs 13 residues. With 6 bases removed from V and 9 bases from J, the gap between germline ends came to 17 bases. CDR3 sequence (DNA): TGCAGTGCAATGGGTATAGCGTATCAAAAACTGTTTTTT. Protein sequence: CSAMGIAYQKLFF.

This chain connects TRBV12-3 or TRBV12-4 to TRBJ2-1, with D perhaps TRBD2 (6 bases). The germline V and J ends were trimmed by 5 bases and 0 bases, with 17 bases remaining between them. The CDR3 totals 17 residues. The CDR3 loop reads CASSSLLRGSSYNEQFF. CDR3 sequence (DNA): TGTGCCAGCAGTAGCCTTCTCCGGGGGAGCTCCTACAATGAGCAGTTCTTC.

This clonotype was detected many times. The DNA for the CDR3 is TGTGCCAGCAGTTTATACCCGGGGAGTGGAAGCAATCAGCCCCAGCATTTT. Translation gives CASSLYPGSGSNQPQHF. The V and J genes are TRBV28 and TRBJ1-5; the D is unclear. Trimming stripped 1 base from V and 1 base from J, with 14 bases between. This CDR3 region has 17 residues. Per the germline V gene, CDR1 is MDHEN and CDR2 is SYDVKM.

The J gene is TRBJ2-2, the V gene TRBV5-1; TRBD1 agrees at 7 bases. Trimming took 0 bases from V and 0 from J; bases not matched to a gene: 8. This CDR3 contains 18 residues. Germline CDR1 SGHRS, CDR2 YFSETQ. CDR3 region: CASSLEFRGTANTGELFF. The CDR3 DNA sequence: TGCGCCAGCAGCTTGGAGTTCAGGGGGACCGCGAACACCGGGGAGCTGTTTTTT.

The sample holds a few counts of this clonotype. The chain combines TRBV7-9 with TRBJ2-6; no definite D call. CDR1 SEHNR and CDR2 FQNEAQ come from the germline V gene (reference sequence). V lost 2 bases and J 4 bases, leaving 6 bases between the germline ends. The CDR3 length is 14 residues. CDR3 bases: TGTGCCAGCAGCTTATCCCTGGGGGCCAACGTCCTGACTTTC. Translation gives CASSLSLGANVLTF.

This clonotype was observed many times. In nucleotides, the CDR3 is TGCGCCAGCAGCTTGGATGGCAGGGCCACCACTGAAGCTTTCTTT. Residues: CASSLDGRATTEAFF. The J gene is TRBJ1-1, the V gene TRBV5-1, with a possible D match to TRBD1 (5 bases). The V gene lost 0 bases and the J gene lost 4 bases, with 13 bases spanning the gap. From germline, CDR1 is SGHRS and CDR2 YFSETQ. This CDR3 is built from 15 residues.

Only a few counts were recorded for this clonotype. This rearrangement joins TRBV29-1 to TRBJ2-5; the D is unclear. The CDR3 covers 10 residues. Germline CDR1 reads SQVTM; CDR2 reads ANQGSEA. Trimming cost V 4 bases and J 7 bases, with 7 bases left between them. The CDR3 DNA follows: TGCAGCGTTGCCTTAGGGACCCAGTACTTC. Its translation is CSVALGTQYF.

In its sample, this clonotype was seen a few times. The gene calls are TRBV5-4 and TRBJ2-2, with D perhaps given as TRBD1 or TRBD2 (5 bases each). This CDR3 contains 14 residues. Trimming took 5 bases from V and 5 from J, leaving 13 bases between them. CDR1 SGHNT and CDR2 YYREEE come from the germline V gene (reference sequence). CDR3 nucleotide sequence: TGTGCCAGCAGTAGGGACGCAGGGACCGGGGAGCTGTTTTTT. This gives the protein CASSRDAGTGELFF.

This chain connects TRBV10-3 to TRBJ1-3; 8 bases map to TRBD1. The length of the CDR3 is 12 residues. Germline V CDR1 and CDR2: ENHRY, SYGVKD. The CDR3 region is CAIGQGTNTIYF. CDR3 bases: TGTGCAATCGGACAGGGAACAAACACCATATATTTT.

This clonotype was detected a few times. The CDR3, as DNA: TGTGCCAGCAGCTATGACACCTATAATGAAAAACTGTTTTTT. Translated, it gives CASSYDTYNEKLFF. V is TRBV7-9 and J is TRBJ1-4, with D unclear. V lost 4 bases, J lost 4 bases, and 10 bases lay in between. Germline CDR1 SEHNR, CDR2 FQNEAQ (reference sequence). The CDR3 runs to 14 residues. Looking up the rest from reference TRBV7-9 and TRBJ1-4 gives the full variable domain: DTGVSQNPRHKITKRGQNVTFRCDPISEHNRLYWYRQTLGQGPEFLTYFQNEAQLEKSRLLSDRFSAERPKGSFSTLEIQRTEQGDSAMYLCASSYDTYNEKLFFGSGTQLSVL.

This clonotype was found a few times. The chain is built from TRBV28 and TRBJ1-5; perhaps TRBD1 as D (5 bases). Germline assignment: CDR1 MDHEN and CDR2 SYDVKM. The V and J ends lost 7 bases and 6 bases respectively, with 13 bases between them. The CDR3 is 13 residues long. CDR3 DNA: TGTGCCAGCACCTCAAAAAGGGGTCAGCCCCAGCATTTT. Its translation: CASTSKRGQPQHF.

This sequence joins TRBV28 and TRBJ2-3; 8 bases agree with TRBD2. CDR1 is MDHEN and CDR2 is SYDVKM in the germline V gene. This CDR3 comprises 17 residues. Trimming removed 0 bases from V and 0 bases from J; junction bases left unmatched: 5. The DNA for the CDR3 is TGTGCCAGCAGTTTATGGATTAGCGGGACCAGCACAGATACGCAGTATTTT. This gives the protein CASSLWISGTSTDTQYF.